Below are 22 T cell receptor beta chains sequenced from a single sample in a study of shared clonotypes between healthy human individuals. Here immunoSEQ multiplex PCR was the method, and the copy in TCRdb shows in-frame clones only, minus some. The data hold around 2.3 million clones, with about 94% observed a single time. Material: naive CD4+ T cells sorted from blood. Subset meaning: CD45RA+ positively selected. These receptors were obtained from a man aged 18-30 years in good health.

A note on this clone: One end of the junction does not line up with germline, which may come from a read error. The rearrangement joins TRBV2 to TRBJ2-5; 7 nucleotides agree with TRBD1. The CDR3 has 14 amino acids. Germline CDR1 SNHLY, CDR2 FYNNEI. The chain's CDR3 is CASSEGGRKETQYF. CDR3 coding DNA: TGTGCCAGCAGCGAAGGGGGCAGAAAAGAGACCCAGTACTTC.

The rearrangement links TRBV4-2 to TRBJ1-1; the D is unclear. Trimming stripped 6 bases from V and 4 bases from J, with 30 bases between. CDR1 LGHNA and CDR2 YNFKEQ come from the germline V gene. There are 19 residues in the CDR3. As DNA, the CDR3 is TGTGCCAGCAGACCCGAAGAGAGAAACGTTCCGGTATCGGGCACTGAAGCTTTCTTT. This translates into CASRPEERNVPVSGTEAFF.

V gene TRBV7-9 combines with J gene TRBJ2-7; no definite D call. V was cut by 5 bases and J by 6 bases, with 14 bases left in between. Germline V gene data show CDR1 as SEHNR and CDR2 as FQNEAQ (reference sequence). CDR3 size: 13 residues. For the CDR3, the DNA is TGTGCCAGCAGCAGAGGTATAGTTGGCGAGCAGTACTTC. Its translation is CASSRGIVGEQYF.

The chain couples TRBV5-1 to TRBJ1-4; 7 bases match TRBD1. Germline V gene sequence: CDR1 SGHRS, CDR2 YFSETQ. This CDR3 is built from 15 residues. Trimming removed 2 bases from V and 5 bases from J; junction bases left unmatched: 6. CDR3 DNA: TGCGCCAGCAGCTTAGCCGGGACAGACAATGAAAAACTGTTTTTT. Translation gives CASSLAGTDNEKLFF.

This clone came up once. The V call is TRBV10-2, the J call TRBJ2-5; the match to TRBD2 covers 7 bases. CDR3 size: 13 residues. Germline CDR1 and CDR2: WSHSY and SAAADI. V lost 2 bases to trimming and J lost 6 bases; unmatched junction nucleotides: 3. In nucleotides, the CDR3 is TGCGCCAGCAGTGAGCGGGGGGAACAGACCCAGTACTTC. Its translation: CASSERGEQTQYF.

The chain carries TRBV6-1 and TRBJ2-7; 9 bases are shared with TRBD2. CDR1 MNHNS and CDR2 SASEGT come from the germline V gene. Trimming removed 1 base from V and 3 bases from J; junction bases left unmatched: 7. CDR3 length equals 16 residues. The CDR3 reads CASSEGGSGRGYEQYF. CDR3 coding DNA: TGTGCCAGCAGTGAAGGGGGTAGCGGGAGAGGCTACGAGCAGTACTTC.

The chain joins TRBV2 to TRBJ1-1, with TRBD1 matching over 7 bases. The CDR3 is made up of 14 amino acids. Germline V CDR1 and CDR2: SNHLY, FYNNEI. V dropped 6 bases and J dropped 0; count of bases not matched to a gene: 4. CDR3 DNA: TGTGCCAGCAGGGTGGGACAGATGAACACTGAAGCTTTCTTT. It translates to CASRVGQMNTEAFF.

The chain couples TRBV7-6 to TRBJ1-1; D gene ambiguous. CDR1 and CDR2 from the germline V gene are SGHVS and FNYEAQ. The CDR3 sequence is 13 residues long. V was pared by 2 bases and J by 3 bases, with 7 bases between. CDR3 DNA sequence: TGTGCCAGCAGCTTAATGAAGGACACTGAAGCTTTCTTT. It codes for CASSLMKDTEAFF.

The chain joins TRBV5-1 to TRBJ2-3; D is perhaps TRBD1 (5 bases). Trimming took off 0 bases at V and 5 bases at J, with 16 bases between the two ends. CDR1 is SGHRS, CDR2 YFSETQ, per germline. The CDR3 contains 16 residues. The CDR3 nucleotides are TGCGCCAGCAGCTTGGCCCCAGGGTTGGAAATAGATACGCAGTATTTT. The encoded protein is CASSLAPGLEIDTQYF.

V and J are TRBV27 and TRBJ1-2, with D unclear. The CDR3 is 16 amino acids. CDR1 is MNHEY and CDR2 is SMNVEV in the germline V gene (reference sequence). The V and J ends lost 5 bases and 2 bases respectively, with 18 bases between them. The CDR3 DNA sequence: TGTGCCAGCAGTCGGAGGGAGGGATGGCCAAACTATGGCTACACCTTC. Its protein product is CASSRREGWPNYGYTF.

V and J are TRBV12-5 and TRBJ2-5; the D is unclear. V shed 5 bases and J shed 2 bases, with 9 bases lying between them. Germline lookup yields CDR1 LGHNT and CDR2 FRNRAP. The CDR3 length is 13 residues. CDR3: CASGAVPQETQYF. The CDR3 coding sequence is TGTGCTAGTGGTGCCGTACCACAAGAGACCCAGTACTTC. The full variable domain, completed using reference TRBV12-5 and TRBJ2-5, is DARVTQTPRHKVTEMGQEVTMRCQPILGHNTVFWYRQTMMQGLELLAYFRNRAPLDDSGMPKDRFSAEMPDATLATLKIQPSEPRDSAVYFCASGAVPQETQYFGPGTRLLVL.

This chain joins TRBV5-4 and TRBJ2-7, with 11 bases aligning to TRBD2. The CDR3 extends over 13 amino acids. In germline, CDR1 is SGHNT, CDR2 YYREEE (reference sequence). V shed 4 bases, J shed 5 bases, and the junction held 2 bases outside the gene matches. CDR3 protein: CASSRGLADEQYF. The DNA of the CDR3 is TGTGCCAGCAGCAGGGGACTAGCGGACGAGCAGTACTTC.

The CDR3: CASSPPAGGGQTQYF. DNA of the CDR3: TGTGCCAGCTCACCACCGGCGGGGGGCGGTCAGACCCAGTACTTC. J is TRBJ2-5 and V is TRBV18, with 8 bases identical to TRBD2. CDR1 and CDR2 (germline): KGHSH, LQKENI. This CDR3 spans 15 amino acids. Trimming removed 0 bases from V and 6 bases from J; junction bases left unmatched: 6. Based on the CDR3 plus reference TRBV18 and TRBJ2-5, the full variable domain is NAGVMQNPRHLVRRRGQEARLRCSPMKGHSHVYWYRQLPEEGLKFMVYLQKENIIDESGMPKERFSAEFPKEGPSILRIQQVVRGDSAAYFCASSPPAGGGQTQYFGPGTRLLVL.

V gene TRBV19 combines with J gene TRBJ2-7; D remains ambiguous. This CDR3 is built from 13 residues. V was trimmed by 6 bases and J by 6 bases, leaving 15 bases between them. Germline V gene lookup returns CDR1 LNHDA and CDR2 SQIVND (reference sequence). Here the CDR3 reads CASSPEYRGEQYF. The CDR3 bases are TGTGCCAGTAGCCCCGAATATAGAGGCGAGCAGTACTTC.

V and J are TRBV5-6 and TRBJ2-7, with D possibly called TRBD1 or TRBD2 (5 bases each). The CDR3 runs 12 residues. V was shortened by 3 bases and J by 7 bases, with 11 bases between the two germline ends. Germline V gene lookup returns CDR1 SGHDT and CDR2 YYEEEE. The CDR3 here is CASSWGYQEQYF. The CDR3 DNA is TGTGCCAGCAGCTGGGGGTACCAAGAGCAGTACTTC.

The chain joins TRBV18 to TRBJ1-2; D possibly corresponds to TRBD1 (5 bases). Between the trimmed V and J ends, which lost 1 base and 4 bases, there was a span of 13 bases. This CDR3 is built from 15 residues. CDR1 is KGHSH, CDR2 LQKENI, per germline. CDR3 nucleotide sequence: TGTGCCAGCTCACCACTCCCAGGGCTAGGCTATGGCTACACCTTC. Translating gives CASSPLPGLGYGYTF.

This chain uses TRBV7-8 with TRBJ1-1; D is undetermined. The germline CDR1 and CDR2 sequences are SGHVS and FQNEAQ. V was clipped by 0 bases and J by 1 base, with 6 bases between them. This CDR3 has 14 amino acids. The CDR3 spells CASSLAHKNTEAFF. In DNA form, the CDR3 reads TGTGCCAGCAGCTTAGCGCACAAGAACACTGAAGCTTTCTTT.

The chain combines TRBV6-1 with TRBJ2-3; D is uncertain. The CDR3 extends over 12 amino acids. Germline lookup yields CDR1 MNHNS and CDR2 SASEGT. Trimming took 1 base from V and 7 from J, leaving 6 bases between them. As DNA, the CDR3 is TGTGCCAGCAGTGAAGAAGTAAATACGCAGTATTTT. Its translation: CASSEEVNTQYF.

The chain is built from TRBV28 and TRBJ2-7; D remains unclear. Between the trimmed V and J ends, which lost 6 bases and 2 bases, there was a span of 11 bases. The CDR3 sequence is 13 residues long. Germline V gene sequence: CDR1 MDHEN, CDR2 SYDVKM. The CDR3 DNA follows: TGTGCCAGCAGGGGATCCGGGCCCTACGAGCAGTACTTC. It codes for CASRGSGPYEQYF.

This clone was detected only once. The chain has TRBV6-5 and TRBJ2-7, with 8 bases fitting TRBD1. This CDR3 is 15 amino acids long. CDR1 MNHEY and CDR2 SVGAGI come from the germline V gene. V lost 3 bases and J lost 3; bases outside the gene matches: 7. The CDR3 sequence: CASSYRGRGHYEQYF. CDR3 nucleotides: TGTGCCAGCAGTTATCGTGGCAGGGGGCACTACGAGCAGTACTTC.

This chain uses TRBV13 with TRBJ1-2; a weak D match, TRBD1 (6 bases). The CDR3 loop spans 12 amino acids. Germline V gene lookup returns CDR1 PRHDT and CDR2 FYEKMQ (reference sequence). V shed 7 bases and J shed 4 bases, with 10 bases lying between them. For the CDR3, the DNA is TGTGCCAGCAACCTCAGGGGCTATGGCTACACCTTC. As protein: CASNLRGYGYTF.

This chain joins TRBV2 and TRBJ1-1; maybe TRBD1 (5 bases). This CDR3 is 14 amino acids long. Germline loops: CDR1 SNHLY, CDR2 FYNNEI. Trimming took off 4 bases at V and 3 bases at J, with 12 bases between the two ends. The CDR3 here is CASSGSQGYTEAFF. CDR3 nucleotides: TGTGCCAGCAGTGGGTCCCAGGGATACACTGAAGCTTTCTTT.